The rows below give T cell receptor beta chains drawn from one sample of a study of identical twins. TCRdb independently ran MiXCR on the 5' RACE reads; one entry per CDR3 protein. This table has hundreds of thousands of distinct CDR3 sequences, 8.6% appearing once. This sample was also put to use in a study of yellow fever vaccine responses in identical twins.

The sequenced material came from PBMCs. These receptors were taken from a woman aged 18-29 years in good health. Each CDR3 is given with its conserved first and last residue. The D gene is left open where the match is weak. Clone size appears in some rows only: once, few, many, or a class for an expanded clone.

V	size	D	J	DNA	CDR3
TRBV3-1	few	TRBD2	TRBJ2-2	TGTGCCAGCAGCCTCCTGAAGACTAGCGGCACCGGGGAGCTGTTTTTT	CASSLLKTSGTGELFF
TRBV7-8	many	TRBD2	TRBJ2-3	TGTGCCAGCCGGGAGGCAGATACGCAGTATTTT	CASREADTQYF
TRBV27	few	TRBD1	TRBJ2-3	TGTGCCAGCAGGCGACAGGGGTGGCCAGATACGCAGTATTTT	CASRRQGWPDTQYF
TRBV29-1	.	.	TRBJ1-4	TGCAGCGTTTCGAGGGAGGGCAATGAAAAACTGTTTTTT	CSVSREGNEKLFF
TRBV12-3/TRBV12-4	.	TRBD1	TRBJ1-2	TGTGCCAGCAGTGAACCGGGACAGGGGTATGGCTACACCTTC	CASSEPGQGYGYTF
TRBV6-5	few	.	TRBJ2-1	TGTGCCAGCAGTTACGATGTCCTTCCGGTCCGTGAGCAGTTCTTC	CASSYDVLPVREQFF
TRBV10-3	many	.	TRBJ1-5	TGTGCCATCAGTGAAGGGGAGGAGAATCAGCCCCAGCATTTT	CAISEGEENQPQHF
TRBV5-6	many	TRBD2	TRBJ2-5	TGTGCCAGCAGGCCTTGGGCGGGAGAAAAGACCCAGTACTTC	CASRPWAGEKTQYF
TRBV7-2	few	TRBD2	TRBJ2-1	TGTGCCAGCAGCTATACTAGCGGGAGCCACAATGAGCAGTTCTTC	CASSYTSGSHNEQFF
TRBV7-3	many	TRBD1	TRBJ2-5	TGTGCCAGCAGCTCGACAGGGGGAGGACAAGAGACCCAGTACTTC	CASSSTGGGQETQYF
TRBV5-1	.	TRBD1	TRBJ2-2	TGCGCCAGCAGCCTGGGGACAGGGGTCGGGGAGCTGTTTTTT	CASSLGTGVGELFF
TRBV3-1	.	TRBD2	TRBJ2-1	TGTGCCAGCAGCCACCTACTAGCGGGGGGGCGCAATGAGCAGTTCTTC	CASSHLLAGGRNEQFF
TRBV18	few	.	TRBJ2-1	TGTGCCAGCTCCACCACCGCAGGGAACTACAATGAGCAGTTCTTC	CASSTTAGNYNEQFF
TRBV3-1	few	TRBD2	TRBJ2-2	TGTGCCAGCAGCCAAGATGGGACTAGCGACACCGGGGAGCTGTTTTTT	CASSQDGTSDTGELFF
TRBV5-1	few	.	TRBJ2-3	TGCGCCAGCAGCTTACTAGCACACACAGATACGCAGTATTTT	CASSLLAHTDTQYF
TRBV20-1	few	.	TRBJ2-7	TGCAGTGTTCCCCGGGCAGGGCGGGGCGAGCAGTACTTC	CSVPRAGRGEQYF
TRBV27	.	TRBD1	TRBJ1-1	TGTGCCAGCAGTTCTTGGGACAGGGGTTACACTGAAGCTTTCTTT	CASSSWDRGYTEAFF
TRBV10-3	.	TRBD1	TRBJ1-3	TGTGCCATCAGTGGAACAGGGGGATCGGACTCTGGGGCCACCATATATTTT	CAISGTGGSDSGATIYF
TRBV20-1	many	TRBD1	TRBJ2-7	TGCAGTGCTAGGGACAGGGGAGGATCCTACGAGCAGTACTTC	CSARDRGGSYEQYF
TRBV7-2	few	.	TRBJ1-5	TGTGCCAGCAGTTTCACAGGTTCCGATCAGCCCCAGCATTTT	CASSFTGSDQPQHF
TRBV15	.	.	TRBJ2-4	TGTGCCACCAGCAGAGATTGGGACATTCAGTACTTC	CATSRDWDIQYF
TRBV11-1	few	TRBD1	TRBJ2-1	TGTGCCAGCAGCGCCGCTGGACAGGGGGCTGGTGAGCAGTTCTTC	CASSAAGQGAGEQFF
TRBV27	many	.	TRBJ2-7	TGTGCCAGCAGACTCATTACTCAGGAGAAGTGGGACTTC	CASRLITQEKWDF
TRBV29-1	few	.	TRBJ2-3	TGCAGCGTCGCTAGGGGTAGTAGCACAGATACGCAGTATTTT	CSVARGSSTDTQYF
TRBV21-1	many	.	TRBJ2-2	TGTGCCAGCAGCAAAGGACCCCGACTTACCACCGGGGAGCTGTTTTTT	CASSKGPRLTTGELFF
TRBV6-1	few	.	TRBJ1-5	TGTGCCAGCAGCAGGGACATTGGCAATCAGCCCCAGCATTTT	CASSRDIGNQPQHF
TRBV7-9	.	TRBD1	TRBJ1-6	TGTGCCAGCAGCCCTCACCCAGGGGGCAACAACTCACCCCTCCACTTT	CASSPHPGGNNSPLHF
TRBV2	few	.	TRBJ2-2	TGTGCCAGCATGTACACCGGGGAGCTGTTTTTT	CASMYTGELFF
TRBV7-2	.	.	TRBJ1-4	TGTGCCAGCAGCGACGTTTCCCCCGAAAAACTGTTTTTT	CASSDVSPEKLFF
TRBV6-1	.	TRBD1	TRBJ2-2	TGTGCCAGCAGACAACCGGACAGGCCGCACACCGGGGAGCTGTTTTTT	CASRQPDRPHTGELFF
TRBV6-5	few	TRBD2	TRBJ2-2	TGTGCCAGCAGTTACAAAGGGACTAGTCGGACCGGGGAGCTGTTTTTT	CASSYKGTSRTGELFF
TRBV5-1	many	.	TRBJ1-2	TGCGCCAGCAGCCCGACGGACGGAGGGAAACATGGCTACACCTTC	CASSPTDGGKHGYTF
TRBV4-3	.	.	TRBJ1-6	TGCGCCAGCAGCCAAGATTCAACCAATTCACCCCTCCACTTT	CASSQDSTNSPLHF
TRBV4-3	few	.	TRBJ2-3	TGCGCCAGCAGCCAAGATATAACGGGAGTTGTAGCAGATACGCAGTATTTT	CASSQDITGVVADTQYF
TRBV3-1	.	.	TRBJ2-3	TGTGCCAGCAGCCCTTCAGACCCCACAGATACGCAGTATTTT	CASSPSDPTDTQYF
TRBV23-1	.	TRBD1	TRBJ2-2	TGCGCCAGCCCCTCCGGACAGGGTTGGACCGGGGAGCTGTTTTTT	CASPSGQGWTGELFF
TRBV20-1	.	.	TRBJ1-3	TGCAGTGCTAGAGATCAACAGGGTACTGGAAACACCATATATTTT	CSARDQQGTGNTIYF
TRBV29-1	few	TRBD2	TRBJ2-7	TGCAGCGTTGAAGGGCCTAGCGGGGCTAGCTCCTACGAGCAGTACTTC	CSVEGPSGASSYEQYF
TRBV27	few	.	TRBJ2-7	TGTGCCAGCAGTTTATCCCCCCGGACGTCAAACTACGAGCAGTACTTC	CASSLSPRTSNYEQYF
TRBV19	few	.	TRBJ2-1	TGTGCCAGTAAGGGGGGGGTCGCAGATGAGCAGTTCTTC	CASKGGVADEQFF
TRBV2	few	TRBD1	TRBJ1-2	TGTGCCAGTACAAACAGGGGGTCTGGCTATGGCTACACCTTC	CASTNRGSGYGYTF
TRBV12-3/TRBV12-4	many	TRBD2	TRBJ2-1	TGTGCCAGCAGTCCAAGAGGGACTAGCGGGAACAATGAGCAGTTCTTC	CASSPRGTSGNNEQFF
TRBV7-8	many	TRBD2	TRBJ2-7	TGTGCCAGCAGCTCGACCCGACTAGCTCGTGCCAACGAGCAGTACTTC	CASSSTRLARANEQYF
TRBV11-2	.	TRBD2	TRBJ2-2	TGTGCCAGCAGCCCCCGGGCTAGCGGGGGGGGGAACACCGGGGAGCTGTTTTTT	CASSPRASGGGNTGELFF
TRBV7-8	few	.	TRBJ1-4	TGTGCCAGCAACTGGGGCCTCTCCGGAGGAAAACTGTTTTTT	CASNWGLSGGKLFF
TRBV28	many	TRBD2	TRBJ2-7	TGTGCCATCGGGACTAGCGGGAGTATCAACGAGCAGTACTTC	CAIGTSGSINEQYF
TRBV9	.	TRBD2	TRBJ2-1	TGTGCCAGCAGCCAGTTTAGCGGGGGCACCAATGAGCAGTTCTTC	CASSQFSGGTNEQFF
TRBV3-1	few	TRBD1	TRBJ2-2	TGTGCCAGTAACCCAGGGGGCGCGAGCGGGGAGCTGTTTTTT	CASNPGGASGELFF
TRBV14	few	.	TRBJ2-7	TGTGCCAGCAGCCAAGTCGAAGGCTACTACGAGCAGTACTTC	CASSQVEGYYEQYF
TRBV7-9	.	TRBD1	TRBJ2-4	TGTGCCAGCAGCCCGACAGGGGTGACAAACATTCAGTACTTC	CASSPTGVTNIQYF
TRBV7-2	.	TRBD2	TRBJ2-5	TGTGCCAGCAGGCTAGGGACTAGCGGGGGGGCCAACCAGTACTTC	CASRLGTSGGANQYF
TRBV12-3/TRBV12-4	many	TRBD2	TRBJ2-1	TGTGCCAGCAGTTTCGGGGCGGGGGGTCGGAGCTCCTACAATGAGCAGTTCTTC	CASSFGAGGRSSYNEQFF